This is a list of T cell receptor beta chains from one sample in a study of monozygotic twins with inflammatory bowel disease. Using the 5' RACE reads, TCRdb records one entry per CDR3 protein without DNA. Recorded for this sample: some 210,000 distinct CDR3 sequences. Material: blood. Receptor source: a human donor with ulcerative colitis or Crohn's disease, or a healthy co-twin of an affected twin (not recorded which). CDR3s include the opening cysteine and the closing phenylalanine or tryptophan. Fields, in order: V gene, J gene, CDR3 protein.

>TRBV12-3/TRBV12-4|TRBJ2-1
CASSLTGLGNEQFF
>TRBV28|TRBJ2-3
CASSPAQGGKDTQYF
>TRBV20-1|TRBJ2-3
CSARGDGGLAVPDTQYF
>TRBV12-3/TRBV12-4|TRBJ1-2
CASSFGDYGYTF
>TRBV5-1|TRBJ2-7
CASSLVVREVPYEQYF
>TRBV5-4|TRBJ1-3
CASSYSSLTGNTIYF
>TRBV14|TRBJ1-1
CASSQVQSDTEAFF
>TRBV2|TRBJ2-3
CASSDPSGPSTDTQYF
>TRBV6-5|TRBJ2-7
CASSFGVPYEQYF
>TRBV18|TRBJ1-2
CASSRSEGRYGYTF
>TRBV7-9|TRBJ2-7
CASSLGLGGGVHEQYF
>TRBV20-1|TRBJ2-1
CSAERGGYNEQFF
>TRBV20-1|TRBJ2-1
CSASGGAVKQFF
>TRBV20-1|TRBJ2-3
CSARGQQYTDTQYF
>TRBV7-9|TRBJ2-1
CASSLAPAYSYNEQFF
>TRBV5-1|TRBJ2-7
CASSLTSARAGEQYF
>TRBV29-1|TRBJ1-3
CSVGQGNSGNTIYF
>TRBV5-5|TRBJ1-4
CASSFPGGPTNEKLFF
>TRBV7-2|TRBJ2-6
CASSSRGRASGANVLTF
>TRBV7-9|TRBJ1-4
CASSPSSEKLFF
>TRBV14|TRBJ2-7
CASSQGIGGRYEQYF
>TRBV7-2|TRBJ2-5
CASSPVVGGETQYF
>TRBV6-6|TRBJ1-1
CASKRTGVEAFF
>TRBV20-1|TRBJ2-5
CSARGLAGTVQETQYF
>TRBV11-1|TRBJ1-6
CASSKTPWDGGSYNSPLHF
>TRBV6-5|TRBJ2-5
CASSYARQGHQETQYF
>TRBV20-1|TRBJ2-7
CSAGGQAYEQYF
>TRBV5-1|TRBJ2-7
CASSLATGQGYEQYF
>TRBV27|TRBJ1-3
CASSLGNAGNTIYF
>TRBV6-1|TRBJ1-5
CASSELWGSNQPQHF
>TRBV20-1|TRBJ2-2
CSAGRLPNTGELFF
>TRBV7-9|TRBJ1-2
CASSLQWINYGYTF
>TRBV7-9|TRBJ1-5
CASSPGGGLGSNQPQHF
>TRBV7-9|TRBJ2-5
CASALNRQETQYF
>TRBV6-5|TRBJ1-2
CASSYFGGDGYTF
>TRBV7-9|TRBJ2-5
CASSTGQVNSETQYF
>TRBV12-3/TRBV12-4|TRBJ1-1
CASSFFSNTEAFF